A selection of T cell receptor beta chains follows, all from one sample in a study of T-cell reconstitution after alpha-beta-depleted transplantation in children. Each CDR3 protein is one row after TCRdb ran MiXCR on the PCR reads. The repertoire holds 130,000 or so distinct CDR3 sequences, with roughly 9.7% as singletons. Material: PBMCs, mostly from graft donor cells, obtained 180 days after TCRalphabeta/CD19-depleted stem cell transplant. Source of these receptors: a girl under three years old who had a stem cell transplant for combined immunodeficiency, so the T cells may come from the graft donor. Each CDR3 is given with its conserved first and last residue. Each record gives: CDR3 protein, CDR3 DNA, D gene, J gene, clone size, V gene. A D gene is named only where the DNA matches it firmly. Part of the rows lack a size; the others show once, few, many or a class for expanded clones.

CASSKMGNEQFF TGTGCCAGCAGCAAAATGGGCAATGAGCAGTTCTTC - TRBJ2-1 few TRBV6-5
CASSRGGQPQHF TGTGCCAGCAGTCGTGGTGGTCAGCCCCAGCATTTT - TRBJ1-5 few TRBV12-3/TRBV12-4
CSARDATSGRGYEQYF TGCAGTGCTAGAGATGCGACTAGCGGGAGAGGGTACGAGCAGTACTTC TRBD2 TRBJ2-7 few TRBV20-1
CASSPRGQGKIGELFF TGTGCCAGCTCACCACGGGGACAGGGGAAGATCGGGGAGCTGTTTTTT TRBD1 TRBJ2-2 few TRBV18
CSALNRDRAYEQYF TGCAGTGCTCTGAACCGGGACAGAGCCTACGAGCAGTACTTC TRBD1 TRBJ2-7 few TRBV20-1
CASRFGPDSYNEQFF TGCGCCAGCAGATTCGGACCGGACTCCTACAATGAGCAGTTCTTC - TRBJ2-1 few TRBV5-1
CSVTSSNTGELFF TGCAGTGTGACTAGTTCGAACACCGGGGAGCTGTTTTTT - TRBJ2-2 - TRBV20-1
CATLNEGYTF TGTGCCACCCTAAATGAGGGCTACACCTTC - TRBJ1-2 - TRBV28
CASSLGTGLMNTEAFF TGTGCCAGCAGCTTAGGGACAGGACTCATGAACACTGAAGCTTTCTTT TRBD1 TRBJ1-1 few TRBV7-7
CSVARTEFSTDTQYF TGCAGCGTTGCCCGGACTGAATTTAGCACAGATACGCAGTATTTT - TRBJ2-3 few TRBV29-1
CSALPQTDTQYF TGCAGTGCCCTCCCACAGACAGATACGCAGTATTTT - TRBJ2-3 - TRBV20-1
CSTSPRTGWQETQYF TGCAGTACTTCCCCGAGGACAGGGTGGCAAGAGACCCAGTACTTC TRBD1 TRBJ2-5 few TRBV20-1
CASSNSGGLYTDTQYF TGTGCCAGCAGTAATAGCGGGGGGCTGTATACAGATACGCAGTATTTT TRBD2 TRBJ2-3 - TRBV27
CASIRDTISLTF TGTGCCAGCATCCGGGACACCATCTCACTGACTTTC - TRBJ2-6 - TRBV2
CAWREGPEQYF TGTGCCTGGCGAGAAGGGCCCGAGCAGTACTTC - TRBJ2-7 few TRBV30
CASSSGVTYGYTF TGTGCCAGCAGTTCAGGGGTGACCTATGGCTACACCTTC - TRBJ1-2 - TRBV5-6
CSATGTGDFHEQYF TGCAGTGCTACAGGGACAGGGGATTTCCACGAGCAGTACTTC TRBD1 TRBJ2-7 few TRBV20-1
CASSLDGRSTTDTQYF TGTGCCAGCAGTTTGGACGGGAGGTCCACCACAGATACGCAGTATTTT TRBD2 TRBJ2-3 few TRBV6-2/TRBV6-3
CASSFDRGSYNEQFF TGTGCCAGCAGCTTCGACAGGGGATCCTACAATGAGCAGTTCTTC TRBD1 TRBJ2-1 - TRBV14
CASSYVSGQGEQPQHF TGTGCCAGCAGTTATGTGTCGGGACAGGGGGAGCAGCCCCAGCATTTT TRBD1 TRBJ1-5 - TRBV12-3/TRBV12-4
CASDHLGQAKVEQYF TGCGCCAGCGACCACTTGGGACAGGCAAAGGTCGAGCAGTACTTC TRBD1 TRBJ2-7 many TRBV10-2
CASTSNGTQYF TGTGCCAGCACCTCAAACGGGACCCAGTACTTC - TRBJ2-5 few TRBV6-6
CASSSGQGDGPQHF TGTGCCAGCAGCTCCGGACAGGGGGACGGCCCCCAGCATTTT TRBD1 TRBJ1-5 few TRBV7-9
CATSRGGVWVAGETQYF TGTGCCACCAGCAGAGGCGGGGTTTGGGTCGCGGGAGAGACCCAGTACTTC - TRBJ2-5 - TRBV15
CASSIDNSYEQYF TGTGCCAGCAGCATTGACAACTCCTACGAGCAGTACTTC - TRBJ2-7 many TRBV5-5
CASSLPGGLTGELFF TGTGCCAGCAGTTTACCGGGGGGGCTCACCGGGGAGCTGTTTTTT TRBD2 TRBJ2-2 - TRBV28
CASSLAWAASEQFF TGTGCCAGCAGCTTAGCGTGGGCTGCGAGTGAGCAGTTCTTC - TRBJ2-1 few TRBV7-2
CASSPLDWGQPQHF TGTGCCAGCAGTCCGCTGGATTGGGGTCAGCCCCAGCATTTT - TRBJ1-5 many TRBV27
CASSLGGSEAFF TGTGCCAGCAGCCTGGGCGGGTCTGAAGCTTTCTTT - TRBJ1-1 - TRBV12-3/TRBV12-4
CAISEAPGVIYGYTF TGTGCCATCAGTGAAGCTCCAGGGGTTATCTATGGCTACACCTTC - TRBJ1-2 many TRBV10-3
CSAKGLTRTTDTQYF TGCAGCGCCAAGGGCCTTACTAGGACCACAGATACGCAGTATTTT - TRBJ2-3 few TRBV29-1
CSARDGQGANTGELFF TGCAGTGCTAGAGATGGGCAGGGGGCTAACACCGGGGAGCTGTTTTTT TRBD1 TRBJ2-2 many TRBV20-1
CASSLDRFNTDTQYF TGTGCCAGCAGCCTGGACAGGTTTAACACAGATACGCAGTATTTT TRBD1 TRBJ2-3 many TRBV7-2
CASGLGQGKETQYF TGTGCCAGCGGCCTCGGACAGGGCAAAGAGACCCAGTACTTC TRBD1 TRBJ2-5 many TRBV2
CASTALGKNTEAFF TGTGCCAGCACCGCTCTGGGTAAGAACACTGAAGCTTTCTTT - TRBJ1-1 - TRBV6-1
CSADPQGKRDEQYF TGCAGTGCCGACCCTCAGGGGAAGAGAGACGAGCAGTACTTC - TRBJ2-7 - TRBV20-1
CASSLFGGIIEQYF TGTGCCAGCAGTTTGTTCGGCGGGATAATTGAGCAGTACTTC - TRBJ2-7 many TRBV12-3/TRBV12-4
CASSPGHRPTDTQYF TGTGCCAGCAGCCCCGGACACAGACCCACAGATACGCAGTATTTT - TRBJ2-3 few TRBV7-3
CASSLVGQGAGELFF TGTGCCAGCAGTTTAGTGGGACAGGGGGCCGGGGAGCTGTTTTTT TRBD1 TRBJ2-2 few TRBV28
CSDYTGTGTNYGYTF TGCAGCGATTACACCGGGACCGGGACCAACTATGGCTACACCTTC - TRBJ1-2 few TRBV29-1
CASSPPTSGTGELFF TGTGCCAGCAGTCCGCCGACTAGCGGGACCGGGGAGCTGTTTTTT TRBD2 TRBJ2-2 few TRBV12-3/TRBV12-4
CSVVGGKTYNEQFF TGCAGCGTTGTCGGGGGGAAGACCTACAATGAGCAGTTCTTC TRBD2 TRBJ2-1 few TRBV29-1
CASSLGRGGNEQFF TGCGCCAGCAGCCTCGGCAGGGGGGGTAATGAGCAGTTCTTC - TRBJ2-1 - TRBV5-1
CASSPPWESEQYF TGTGCCAGCAGCCCTCCCTGGGAGTCCGAGCAGTACTTC - TRBJ2-7 - TRBV9
CASSQWTSSRTDGSEQFF TGTGCCAGCAGCCAGTGGACTAGTTCGCGGACAGACGGCAGTGAGCAGTTCTTC - TRBJ2-1 few TRBV7-9
CASTLTGLDTDTQYF TGTGCCAGCACCTTGACCGGACTCGACACAGATACGCAGTATTTT - TRBJ2-3 - TRBV7-2
CASFWRGWETQYF TGTGCCAGCTTCTGGCGGGGCTGGGAGACCCAGTACTTC - TRBJ2-5 - TRBV6-1
CASSLVTGRETQYF TGTGCCAGCAGCTTAGTTACAGGGCGAGAGACCCAGTACTTC - TRBJ2-5 - TRBV7-9
CASQQGNTDTQYF TGTGCCAGTCAACAGGGAAACACAGATACGCAGTATTTT - TRBJ2-3 - TRBV7-6
CASSLQRVEAFF TGTGCCAGCAGTCTACAGCGGGTTGAAGCTTTCTTT - TRBJ1-1 - TRBV12-3/TRBV12-4
CASSYSWTDTQYF TGTGCCAGCAGTTACTCGTGGACGGATACGCAGTATTTT - TRBJ2-3 few TRBV6-2/TRBV6-3
CATRGTGPGTQYF TGTGCCACCCGGGGAACAGGCCCCGGTACGCAGTATTTT - TRBJ2-3 few TRBV27